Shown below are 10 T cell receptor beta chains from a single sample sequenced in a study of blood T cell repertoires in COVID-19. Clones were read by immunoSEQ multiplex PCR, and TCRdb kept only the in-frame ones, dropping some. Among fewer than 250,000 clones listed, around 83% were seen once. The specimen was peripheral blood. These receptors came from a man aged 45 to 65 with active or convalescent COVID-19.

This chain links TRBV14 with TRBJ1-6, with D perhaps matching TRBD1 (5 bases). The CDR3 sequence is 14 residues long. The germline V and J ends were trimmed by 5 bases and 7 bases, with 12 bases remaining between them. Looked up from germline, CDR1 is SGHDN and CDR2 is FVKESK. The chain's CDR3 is CASSSGGRNSPLHF. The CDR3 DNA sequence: TGTGCCAGCAGCTCCGGGGGGAGAAATTCACCCCTCCACTTT.

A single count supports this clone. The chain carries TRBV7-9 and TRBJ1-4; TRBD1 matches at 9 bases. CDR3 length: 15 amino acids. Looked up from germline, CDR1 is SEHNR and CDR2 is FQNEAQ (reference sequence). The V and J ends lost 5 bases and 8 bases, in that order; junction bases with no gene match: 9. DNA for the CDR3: TGTGCCAGCAGCGCAGGGGGACAGGGAGAGGAAAAACTGTTTTTT. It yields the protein CASSAGGQGEEKLFF.

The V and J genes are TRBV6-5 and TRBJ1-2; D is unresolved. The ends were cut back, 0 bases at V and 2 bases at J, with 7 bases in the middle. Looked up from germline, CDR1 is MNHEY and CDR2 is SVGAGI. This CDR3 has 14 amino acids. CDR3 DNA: TGTGCCAGCAGTTACTCGAGGCTAAACTATGGCTACACCTTC. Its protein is CASSYSRLNYGYTF.

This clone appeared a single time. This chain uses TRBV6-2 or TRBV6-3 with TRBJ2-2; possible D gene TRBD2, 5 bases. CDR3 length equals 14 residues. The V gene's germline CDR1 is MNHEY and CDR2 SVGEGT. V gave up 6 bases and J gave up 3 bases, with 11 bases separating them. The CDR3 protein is CASSRRTDTGELFF. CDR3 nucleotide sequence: TGTGCCAGCAGCCGGAGGACCGACACCGGGGAGCTGTTTTTT.

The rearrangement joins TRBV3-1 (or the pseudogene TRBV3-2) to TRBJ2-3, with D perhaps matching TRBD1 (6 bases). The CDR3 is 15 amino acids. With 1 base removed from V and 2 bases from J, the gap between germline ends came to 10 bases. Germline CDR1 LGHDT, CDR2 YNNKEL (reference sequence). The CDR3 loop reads CASSQGGRYTDTQYF. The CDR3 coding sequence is TGTGCCAGCAGCCAAGGGGGGCGGTACACAGATACGCAGTATTTT.

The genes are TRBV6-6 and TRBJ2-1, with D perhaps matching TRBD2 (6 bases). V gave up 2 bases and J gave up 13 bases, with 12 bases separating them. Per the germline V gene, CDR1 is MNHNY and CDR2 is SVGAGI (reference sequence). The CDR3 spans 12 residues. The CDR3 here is CASSYPRDFQFF. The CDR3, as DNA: TGTGCCAGCAGTTACCCCCGGGACTTTCAGTTCTTC.

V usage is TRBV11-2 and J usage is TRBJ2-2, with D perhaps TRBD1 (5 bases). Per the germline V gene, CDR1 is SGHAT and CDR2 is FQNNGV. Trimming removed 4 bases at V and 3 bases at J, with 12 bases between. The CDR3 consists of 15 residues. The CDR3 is CASSYTDSYTGELFF. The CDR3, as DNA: TGTGCCAGCAGCTATACAGACAGTTACACCGGGGAGCTGTTTTTT.

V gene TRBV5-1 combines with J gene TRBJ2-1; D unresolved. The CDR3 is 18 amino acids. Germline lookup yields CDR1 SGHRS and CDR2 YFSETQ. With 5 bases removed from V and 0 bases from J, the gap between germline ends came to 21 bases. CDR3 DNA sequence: TGCGCCAGCAGTTTTCAACCTACAGTTCCGAACTCCTACAATGAGCAGTTCTTC. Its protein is CASSFQPTVPNSYNEQFF.

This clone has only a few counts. The CDR3 bases are TGCGCCAGCAGGCTAGCGGGGGGGAGCTCCTACAATGAGCAGTTCTTC. This sequence encodes CASRLAGGSSYNEQFF. The chain has TRBV10-2 and TRBJ2-1, with 12 bases identical to TRBD2. The CDR3 length is 16 residues. After removal of 6 bases from V and 0 bases from J, the junction contained 3 bases not matched to a gene. The germline gives CDR1 WSHSY, CDR2 SAAADI.

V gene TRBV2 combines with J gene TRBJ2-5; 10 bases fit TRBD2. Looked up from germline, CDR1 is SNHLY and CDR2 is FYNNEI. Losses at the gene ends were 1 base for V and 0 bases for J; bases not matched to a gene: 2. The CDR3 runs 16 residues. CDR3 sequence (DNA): TGTGCCAGCAGTGAAGGGACTAGCGGAAACCAAGAGACCCAGTACTTC. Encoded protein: CASSEGTSGNQETQYF.